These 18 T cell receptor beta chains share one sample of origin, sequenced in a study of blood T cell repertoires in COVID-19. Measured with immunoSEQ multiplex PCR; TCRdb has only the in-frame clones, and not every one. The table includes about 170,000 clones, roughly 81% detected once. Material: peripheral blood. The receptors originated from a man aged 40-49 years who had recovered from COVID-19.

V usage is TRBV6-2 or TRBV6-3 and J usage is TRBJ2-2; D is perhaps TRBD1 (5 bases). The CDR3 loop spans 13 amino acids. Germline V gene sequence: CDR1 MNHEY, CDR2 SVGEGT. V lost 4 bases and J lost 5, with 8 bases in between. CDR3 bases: TGTGCCAGCAGTTTAGGGGTGACCGGGGAGCTGTTTTTT. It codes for CASSLGVTGELFF.

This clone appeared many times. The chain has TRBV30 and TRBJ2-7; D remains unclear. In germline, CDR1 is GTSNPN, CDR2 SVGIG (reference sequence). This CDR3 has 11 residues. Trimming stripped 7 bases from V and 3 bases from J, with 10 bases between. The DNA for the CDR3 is TGTGCCTACCAACTTCACTACGAGCAGTACTTC. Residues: CAYQLHYEQYF.

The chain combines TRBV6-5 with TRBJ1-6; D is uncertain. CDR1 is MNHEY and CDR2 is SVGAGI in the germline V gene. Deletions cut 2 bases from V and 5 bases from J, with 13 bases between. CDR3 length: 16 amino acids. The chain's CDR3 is CASSYGSGPHNSPLHF. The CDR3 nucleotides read TGTGCCAGCAGTTACGGGTCGGGTCCTCATAATTCACCCCTCCACTTT.

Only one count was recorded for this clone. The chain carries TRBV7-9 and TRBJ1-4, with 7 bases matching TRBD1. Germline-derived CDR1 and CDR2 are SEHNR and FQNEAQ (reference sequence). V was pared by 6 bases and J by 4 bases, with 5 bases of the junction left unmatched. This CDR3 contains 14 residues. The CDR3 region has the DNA TGTGCCAGCAGTACAGGGGCTAATAATGAAAAACTGTTTTTT. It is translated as CASSTGANNEKLFF.

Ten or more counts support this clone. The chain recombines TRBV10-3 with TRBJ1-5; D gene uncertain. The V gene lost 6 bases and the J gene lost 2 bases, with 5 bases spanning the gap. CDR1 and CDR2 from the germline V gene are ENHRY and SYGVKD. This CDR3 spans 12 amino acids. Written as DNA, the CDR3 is TGTGCCATCAGCACGGGCAATCAGCCCCAGCATTTT. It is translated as CAISTGNQPQHF.

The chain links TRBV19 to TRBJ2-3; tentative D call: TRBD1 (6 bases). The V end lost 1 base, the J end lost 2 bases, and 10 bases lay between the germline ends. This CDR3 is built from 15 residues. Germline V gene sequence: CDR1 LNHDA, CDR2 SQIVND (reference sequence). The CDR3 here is CASSIGDTYTDTQYF. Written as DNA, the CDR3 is TGTGCCAGTAGTATAGGGGACACGTACACAGATACGCAGTATTTT. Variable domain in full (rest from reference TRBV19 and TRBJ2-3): DGGITQSPKYLFRKEGQNVTLSCEQNLNHDAMYWYRQDPGQGLRLIYYSQIVNDFQKGDIAEGYSVSREKKESFPLTVTSAQKNPTAFYLCASSIGDTYTDTQYFGPGTRLTVL.

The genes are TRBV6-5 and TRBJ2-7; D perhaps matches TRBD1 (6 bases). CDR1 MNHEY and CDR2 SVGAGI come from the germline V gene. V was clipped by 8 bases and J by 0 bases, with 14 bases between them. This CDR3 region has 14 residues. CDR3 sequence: CASEQGPFSYEQYF. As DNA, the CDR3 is TGTGCCAGCGAACAGGGCCCCTTCTCCTACGAGCAGTACTTC.

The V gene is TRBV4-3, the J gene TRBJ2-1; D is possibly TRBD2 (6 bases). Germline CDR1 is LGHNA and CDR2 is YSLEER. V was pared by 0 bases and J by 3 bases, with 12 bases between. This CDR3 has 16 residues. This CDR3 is CASSQDGGPLYNEQFF. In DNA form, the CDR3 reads TGCGCCAGCAGCCAAGATGGAGGGCCACTCTACAATGAGCAGTTCTTC.

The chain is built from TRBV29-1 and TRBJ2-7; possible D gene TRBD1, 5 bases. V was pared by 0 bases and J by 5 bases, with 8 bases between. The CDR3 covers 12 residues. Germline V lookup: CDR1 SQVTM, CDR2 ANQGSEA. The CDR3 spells CSVEDKGHEQYF. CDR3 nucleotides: TGCAGCGTTGAAGATAAGGGGCACGAGCAGTACTTC.

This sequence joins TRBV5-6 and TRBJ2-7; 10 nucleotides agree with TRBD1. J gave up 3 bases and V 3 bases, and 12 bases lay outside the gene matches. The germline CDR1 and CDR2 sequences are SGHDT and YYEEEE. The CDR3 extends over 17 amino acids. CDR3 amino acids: CASSWGSPDRGIYEQYF. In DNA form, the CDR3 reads TGTGCCAGCAGCTGGGGGTCCCCGGACAGGGGGATCTACGAGCAGTACTTC.

This CDR3 reads CASSLEGAGYQPQHF. The CDR3 DNA reads as TGTGCCAGCAGCTTAGAGGGGGCCGGATATCAGCCCCAGCATTTT. The chain carries TRBV7-2 and TRBJ1-5; 7 bases fit TRBD1. The CDR3 has 15 amino acids. From germline, CDR1 is SGHTA and CDR2 FQGNSA. V gave up 1 base and J gave up 5 bases; unmatched junction bases: 5.

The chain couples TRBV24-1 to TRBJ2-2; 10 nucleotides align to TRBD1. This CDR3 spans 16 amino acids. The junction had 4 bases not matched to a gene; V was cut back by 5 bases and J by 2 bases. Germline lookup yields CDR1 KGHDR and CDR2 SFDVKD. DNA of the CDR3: TGTGCCACCAGTGCCCGGGACAGGGGTAACACCGGGGAGCTGTTTTTT. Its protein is CATSARDRGNTGELFF.

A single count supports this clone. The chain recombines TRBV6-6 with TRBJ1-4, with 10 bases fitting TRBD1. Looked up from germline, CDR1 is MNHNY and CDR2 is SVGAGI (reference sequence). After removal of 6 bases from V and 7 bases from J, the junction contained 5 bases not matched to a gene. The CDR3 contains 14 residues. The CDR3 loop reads CASRVGQGTEKLFF. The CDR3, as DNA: TGTGCCAGCAGAGTGGGACAGGGGACTGAAAAACTGTTTTTT.

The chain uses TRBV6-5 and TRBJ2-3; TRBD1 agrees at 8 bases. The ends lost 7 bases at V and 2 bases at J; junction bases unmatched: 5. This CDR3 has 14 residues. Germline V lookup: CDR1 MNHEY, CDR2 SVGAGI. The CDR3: CASIRQGSTDTQYF. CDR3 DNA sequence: TGTGCCAGCATCCGACAGGGGTCCACAGATACGCAGTATTTT.

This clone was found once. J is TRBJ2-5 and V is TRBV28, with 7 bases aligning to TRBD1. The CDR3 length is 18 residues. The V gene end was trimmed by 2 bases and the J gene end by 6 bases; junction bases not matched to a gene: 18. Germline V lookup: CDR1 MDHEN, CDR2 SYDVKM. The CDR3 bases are TGTGCCAGCAGTTTAACCCCCTCCGCAGGGGGTCCCTCCAAGACCCAGTACTTC. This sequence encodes CASSLTPSAGGPSKTQYF.

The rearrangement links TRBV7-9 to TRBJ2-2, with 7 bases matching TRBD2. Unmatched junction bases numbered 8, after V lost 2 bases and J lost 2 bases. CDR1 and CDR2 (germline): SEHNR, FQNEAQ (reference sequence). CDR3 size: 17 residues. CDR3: CASSLSSGALNTGELFF. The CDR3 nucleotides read TGTGCCAGCAGCTTATCCAGCGGGGCCCTTAACACCGGGGAGCTGTTTTTT.

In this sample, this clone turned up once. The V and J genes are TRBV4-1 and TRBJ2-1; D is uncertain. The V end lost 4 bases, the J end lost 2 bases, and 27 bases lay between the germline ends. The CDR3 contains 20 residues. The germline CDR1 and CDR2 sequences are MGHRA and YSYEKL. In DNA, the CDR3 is TGCGCCAGCAGCCGCTTGGTCGTTAGCCCCCTAATACCTACCTACAATGAGCAGTTCTTC. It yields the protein CASSRLVVSPLIPTYNEQFF.

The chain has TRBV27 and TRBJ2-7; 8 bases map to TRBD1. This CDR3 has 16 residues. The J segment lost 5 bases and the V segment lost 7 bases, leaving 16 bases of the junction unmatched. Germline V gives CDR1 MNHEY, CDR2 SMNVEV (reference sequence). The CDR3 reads CASTPLPGQGADEQYF. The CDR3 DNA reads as TGTGCCAGCACTCCCCTCCCGGGGCAGGGGGCTGACGAGCAGTACTTC.